This T cell receptor (beta chain) was profiled in a study of technical replicates of blood from a few donors. CDR1 is LNHDA, CDR2 SQIVND, per germline (reference sequence). Between the trimmed V and J ends, which lost 3 bases and 10 bases, there was a span of 16 bases. This CDR3 has 15 amino acids. Assay: immunoSEQ multiplex PCR; the TCRdb copy retains only in-frame clones and omits some. The sample lists more than 90,000 clones; approximately 96% were seen once. The receptor was derived from a human donor in good health. This chain uses TRBV19 with TRBJ1-6; no clear D. Input material: T cells isolated from PBMCs. In nucleotides, the CDR3 is TGTGCCAGTAGTATTCAGGCGGAGGGTGGATCACCCCTCCACTTT. Protein sequence: CASSIQAEGGSPLHF.